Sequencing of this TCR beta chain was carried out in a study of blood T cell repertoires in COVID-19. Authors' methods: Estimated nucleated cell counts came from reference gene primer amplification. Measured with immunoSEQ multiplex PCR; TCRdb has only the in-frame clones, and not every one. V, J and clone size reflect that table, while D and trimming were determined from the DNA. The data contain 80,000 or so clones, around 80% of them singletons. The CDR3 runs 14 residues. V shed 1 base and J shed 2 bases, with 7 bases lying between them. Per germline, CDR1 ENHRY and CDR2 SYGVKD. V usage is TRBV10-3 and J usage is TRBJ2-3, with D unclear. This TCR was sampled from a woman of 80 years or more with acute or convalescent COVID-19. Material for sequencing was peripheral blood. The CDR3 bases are TGTGCCATCAGTGAGTACGAGAACACAGATACGCAGTATTTT. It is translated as CAISEYENTDTQYF.